This TCR beta chain was documented in a study of T cells in Graves' hyperthyroidism and ophthalmopathy. Overall study results and limits: Prediction of ophthalmopathy progression came a median around 6.1 months pre-onset. A model of 13 V-J features distinguished ophthalmopathy from stable hyperthyroidism.

V gave up 1 base and J gave up 3 bases, with 7 bases separating them. CDR3 length equals 13 residues. Amplification yielded TCR beta CDR3 regions, with RNA transcripts as the source. With the HTBI primer set, the TCR CDR3 went through a first round of RT-PCR. TCRdb passed the multiplex PCR reads through MiXCR, listing each CDR3 protein once. In the table there are around 240,000 distinct CDR3 sequences, over 15% of which are singletons. Uncontrolled infection, other autoimmune disease, pregnancy or lactation barred patients from enrollment. Thyroid ultrasound, orbital computed tomography, clinical symptoms, and serum thyroxine and TRAb underpinned diagnoses. Ten or more counts support this clonotype. Antigen specificity is unknown.

The sample comprised blood. The chain links TRBV12-3 or TRBV12-4 to TRBJ2-7; possibly TRBD1 for D (6 bases). The sequence was collected from a woman younger than 35 with Graves' ophthalmopathy. The chain's CDR3 is CASSLDRDYEQYF. The CDR3 DNA is TGTGCCAGCAGTTTAGACAGGGACTACGAGCAGTACTTC.